What follows is one T cell receptor (beta chain) and its context. This sample is drawn from a study of blood T cells in healthy people across ages. A sample-barcoded 5' primer and a J-beta primer mix were used in a second PCR of about 7 to 12 cycles. TCRdb re-derived calls from the 5' RACE reads in MiXCR, one entry per CDR3 protein. The data contain roughly 1.9 million distinct CDR3 sequences, about two fifths of them singletons. This TCR derives from a human donor in good health. The sequencing sample was made of blood.

CDR3 protein: CASSQDLGLVPEQYF. In DNA form, the CDR3 reads TGTGCCAGCAGCCAAGATTTGGGACTTGTACCCGAGCAGTACTTC. This chain connects TRBV14 to TRBJ2-4; perhaps TRBD2 as D (6 bases). The J call is in doubt because the DNA end fits TRBJ2-7 better. The CDR3 has 15 amino acids. Germline CDR1 reads SGHDN; CDR2 reads FVKESK.